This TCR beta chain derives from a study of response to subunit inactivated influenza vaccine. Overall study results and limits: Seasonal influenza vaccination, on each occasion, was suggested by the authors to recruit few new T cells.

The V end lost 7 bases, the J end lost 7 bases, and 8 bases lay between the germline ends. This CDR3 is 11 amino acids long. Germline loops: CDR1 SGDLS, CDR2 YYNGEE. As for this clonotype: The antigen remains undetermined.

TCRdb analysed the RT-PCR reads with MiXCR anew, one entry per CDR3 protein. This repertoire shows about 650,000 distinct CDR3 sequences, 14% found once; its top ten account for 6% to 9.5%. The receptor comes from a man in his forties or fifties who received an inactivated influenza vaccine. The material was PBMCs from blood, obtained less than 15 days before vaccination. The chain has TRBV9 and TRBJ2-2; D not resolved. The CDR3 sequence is CASCGDGELFF. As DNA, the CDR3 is TGTGCCAGCTGTGGGGACGGGGAGCTGTTTTTT.